The T cell receptor beta chain under discussion was sequenced for a study of beta chain features in type 1 diabetes. Study-level points and caveats: Highly expressing activated T cells could be over-counted with a cDNA template. All four CD4+ subsets of Type 1 diabetes patients contained TCRB CDR3s that were moderately but significantly shorter.

Germline V lookup: CDR1 SGHAT, CDR2 FQNNGV. V was trimmed by 4 bases and J by 0 bases, leaving 18 bases between them. This CDR3 has 17 residues. This clone appeared a few times. Its antigen is unknown. Expressed TCRB transcripts were sequenced after all isolated RNA was converted to cDNA. Sequencing used immunoSEQ multiplex PCR; TCRdb keeps in-frame clones, though not all of them. The sample holds under 850,000 clones, 13% seen once. Specimen: naive CD4+ T cells from blood. The TCR comes from a man aged 18 to 35 with type 1 diabetes. V usage is TRBV11-2 and J usage is TRBJ1-1; D unresolved. CDR3 loop: CASSSAGLIRMNTEAFF. Written as DNA, the CDR3 is TGTGCCAGCAGCTCGGCAGGACTCATACGGATGAACACTGAAGCTTTCTTT.